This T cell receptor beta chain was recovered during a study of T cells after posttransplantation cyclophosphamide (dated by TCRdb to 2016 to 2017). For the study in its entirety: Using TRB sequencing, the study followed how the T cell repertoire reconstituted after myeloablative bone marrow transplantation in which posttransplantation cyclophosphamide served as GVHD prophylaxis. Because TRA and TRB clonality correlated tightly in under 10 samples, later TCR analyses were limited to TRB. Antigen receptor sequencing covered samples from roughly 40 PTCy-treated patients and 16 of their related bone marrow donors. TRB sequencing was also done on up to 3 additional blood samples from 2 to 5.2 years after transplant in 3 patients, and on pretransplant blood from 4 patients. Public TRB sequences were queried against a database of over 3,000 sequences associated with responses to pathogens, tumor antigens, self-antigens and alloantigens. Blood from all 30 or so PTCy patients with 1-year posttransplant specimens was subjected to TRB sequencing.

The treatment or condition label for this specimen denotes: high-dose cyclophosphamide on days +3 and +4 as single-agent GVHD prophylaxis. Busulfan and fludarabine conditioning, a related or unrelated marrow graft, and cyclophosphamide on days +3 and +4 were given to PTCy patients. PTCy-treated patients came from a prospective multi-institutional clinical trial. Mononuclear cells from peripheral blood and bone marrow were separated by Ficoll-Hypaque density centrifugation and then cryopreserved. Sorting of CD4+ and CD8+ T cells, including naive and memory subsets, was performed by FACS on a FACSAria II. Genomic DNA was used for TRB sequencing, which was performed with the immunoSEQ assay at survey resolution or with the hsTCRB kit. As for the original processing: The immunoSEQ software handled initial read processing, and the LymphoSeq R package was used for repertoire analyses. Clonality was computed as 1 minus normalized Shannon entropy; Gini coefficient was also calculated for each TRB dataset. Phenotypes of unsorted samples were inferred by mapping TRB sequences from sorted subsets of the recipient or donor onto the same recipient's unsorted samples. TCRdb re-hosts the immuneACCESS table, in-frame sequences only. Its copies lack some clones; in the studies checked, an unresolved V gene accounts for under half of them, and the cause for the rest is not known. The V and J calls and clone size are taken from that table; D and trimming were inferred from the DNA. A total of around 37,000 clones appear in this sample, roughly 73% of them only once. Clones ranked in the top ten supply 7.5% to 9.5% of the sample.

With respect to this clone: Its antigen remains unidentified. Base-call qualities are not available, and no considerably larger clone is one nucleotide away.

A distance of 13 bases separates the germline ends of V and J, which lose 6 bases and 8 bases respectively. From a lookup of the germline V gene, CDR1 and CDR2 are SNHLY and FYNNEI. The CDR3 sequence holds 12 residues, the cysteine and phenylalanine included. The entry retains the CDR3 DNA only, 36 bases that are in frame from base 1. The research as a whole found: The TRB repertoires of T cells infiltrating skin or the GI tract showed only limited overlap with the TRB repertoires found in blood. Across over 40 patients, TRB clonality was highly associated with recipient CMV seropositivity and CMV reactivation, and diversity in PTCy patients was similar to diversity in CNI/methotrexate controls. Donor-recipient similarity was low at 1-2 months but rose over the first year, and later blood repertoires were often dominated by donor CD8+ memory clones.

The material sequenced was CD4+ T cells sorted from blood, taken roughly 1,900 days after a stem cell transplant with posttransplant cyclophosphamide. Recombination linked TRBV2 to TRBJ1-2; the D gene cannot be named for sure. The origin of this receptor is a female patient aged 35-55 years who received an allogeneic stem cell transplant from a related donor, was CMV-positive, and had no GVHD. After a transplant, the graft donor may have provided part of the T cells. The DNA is TGTGCCAGCAGACGCTACTCCCCGGGCTACACCTTC. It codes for CASRRYSPGYTF.